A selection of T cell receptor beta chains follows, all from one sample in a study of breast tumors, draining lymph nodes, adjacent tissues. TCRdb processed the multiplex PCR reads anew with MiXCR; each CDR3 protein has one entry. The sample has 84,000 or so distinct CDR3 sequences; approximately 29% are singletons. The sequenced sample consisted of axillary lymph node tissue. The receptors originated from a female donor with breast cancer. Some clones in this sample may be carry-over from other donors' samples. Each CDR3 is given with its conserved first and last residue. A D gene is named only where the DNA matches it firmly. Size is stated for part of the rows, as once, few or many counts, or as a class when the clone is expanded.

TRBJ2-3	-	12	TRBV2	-	TGTGCCAGCAGCTCCGAGGAAGATACGCAGTATTTT	CASSSEEDTQYF
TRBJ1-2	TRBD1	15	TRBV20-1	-	TGCAGTGCTAGGGAAGGACAGGGGCGAGTCTATGGCTACACCTTC	CSAREGQGRVYGYTF
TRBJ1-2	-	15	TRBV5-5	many	TGTGCCAGCAGCTTGGGAAGGGCAGCCCTCTATGGCTACACCTTC	CASSLGRAALYGYTF
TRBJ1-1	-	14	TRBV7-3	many	TGTGCCAGCAGCTTATCAGGAGGTAGCACTGAAGCTTTCTTT	CASSLSGGSTEAFF
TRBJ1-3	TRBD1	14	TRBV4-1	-	TGCGCCAGCAGCCATGGACAGGGGAGAAACACCACATATTTT	CASSHGQGRNTTYF
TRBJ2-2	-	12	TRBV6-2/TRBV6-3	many	TGTGCCGTACTAGCGAACACCGGGGAGCTGTTTTTT	CAVLANTGELFF
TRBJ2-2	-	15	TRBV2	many	TGTGCCAGCAGTGAGGGTCTAGCGCAGACCGGGGAGCTGTTTTTT	CASSEGLAQTGELFF
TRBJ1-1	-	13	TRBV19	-	TGTGCCAGTAGTATACAGGGGAAGGGAGAAGCTTTCTTT	CASSIQGKGEAFF
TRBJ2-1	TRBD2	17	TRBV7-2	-	TGTGCCAGCAGCTTAACCGGGACTAGCAAAACCTACAATGAGCAGTTCTTC	CASSLTGTSKTYNEQFF
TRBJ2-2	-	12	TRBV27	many	TGTGCCAGCAGTTTCTCGCAAGGGGAGCTGTTTTTT	CASSFSQGELFF
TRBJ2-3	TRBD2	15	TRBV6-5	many	TGTGCCAGCCACCAGAGCGGGGTGAGCACAGATACGCAGTATTTT	CASHQSGVSTDTQYF
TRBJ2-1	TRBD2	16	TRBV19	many	TGTGCCAGTAGTACCCTGGTAGGGACTAGCGAGGTTGAGCAGTTCTTC	CASSTLVGTSEVEQFF
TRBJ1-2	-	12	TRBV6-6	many	TGTGCCACAAACGGGGGCCTCTATGGCTACACCTTC	CATNGGLYGYTF
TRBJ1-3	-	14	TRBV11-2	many	TGTGCCAGCAGCGAAGGCAGGTCCGGGTACACCATATATTTT	CASSEGRSGYTIYF
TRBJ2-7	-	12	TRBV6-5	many	TGTGCCAGCAGTTACCTCGGGGGAGAGCAGTACTTC	CASSYLGGEQYF
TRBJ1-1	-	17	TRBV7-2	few	TGTGCCAGCAGCTTAGAGGGCCTAGGGGCCGGGAACACTGAAGCTTTCTTT	CASSLEGLGAGNTEAFF
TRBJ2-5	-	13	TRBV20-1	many	TGCAGTGCTAGATACGGGAGTGGTGAGACCCAGTACTTC	CSARYGSGETQYF
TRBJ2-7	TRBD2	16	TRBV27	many	TGTGCCAGCCGGGGGGCCTTGGGTAGCGGGAGGTACGAGCAGTACTTC	CASRGALGSGRYEQYF
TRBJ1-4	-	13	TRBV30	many	TGTGCCTGGAGTGCCGCAACTAATGAAAAACTGTTTTTT	CAWSAATNEKLFF
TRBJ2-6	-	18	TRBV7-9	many	TGTGCCAGCAGCTTAAAAACAGGGCCGAACTCTGGGGCCAACGTCCTGACTTTC	CASSLKTGPNSGANVLTF
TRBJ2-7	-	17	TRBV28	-	TGTGCCAGCCCCCATCCTAGGCTAGTCCAAATTTCCTACGAGCAGTACTTC	CASPHPRLVQISYEQYF
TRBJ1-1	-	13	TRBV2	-	TGTGCCAGCAGTCCCAAGGTCCACACTGAAGCTTTCTTT	CASSPKVHTEAFF
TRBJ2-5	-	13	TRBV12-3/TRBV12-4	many	TGTGCCAGCAGCCCTATGGGGAGAGAGACCCAGTACTTC	CASSPMGRETQYF
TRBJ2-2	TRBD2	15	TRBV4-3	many	TGCGCCAGCAGCCAAGAACTAGCGACCGTCCGGGAGCTGTTTTTT	CASSQELATVRELFF
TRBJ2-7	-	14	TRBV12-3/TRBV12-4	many	TGTGCCAGCAGTTCTCAGCGGGCGACCTACGAGCAGTACTTC	CASSSQRATYEQYF
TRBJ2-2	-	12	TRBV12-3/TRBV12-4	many	TGCCTCAAGGGGGGACTCACCGGGGAGCTGTTTTTT	CLKGGLTGELFF
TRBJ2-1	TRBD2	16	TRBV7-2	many	TGTGCCAGCAGCTTAGCGGGTGGACTAGCGGGAGAAGAGCAGTTCTTC	CASSLAGGLAGEEQFF
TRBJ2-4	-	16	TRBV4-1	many	TGCGCCAGCAGCCAAGGGGGGGTGGGGAGCAACAACATTCAGTACTTC	CASSQGGVGSNNIQYF
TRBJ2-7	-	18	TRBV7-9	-	TGTGCCAGCAGCGCTACTGAAGGGCGGGCGGCCAACTTCCACGAGCAGTACTTC	CASSATEGRAANFHEQYF